The following is a TCR beta chain sequence with its context. Antigen: not known. This entry belongs to a study of cytomegalovirus exposure and HLA in healthy donors. Study results and caveats: A few of the chains that were CMV-associated were confirmed in vitro to be specific for CMV antigens.

The CDR3 spans 14 residues. With 7 bases clipped from V and 5 bases from J, the junction kept 6 bases outside the gene matches. Per germline, CDR1 MNHNY and CDR2 SVGAGI (reference sequence). PCR amplification relied on 60 Vbeta primers (plus 13 Jbeta primers). Produced via immunoSEQ multiplex PCR; TCRdb's table is partial and in-frame only. The data show approximately 150,000 clones, more than 60% seen once. The TCR was taken from a man aged 25-45 years in good health and CMV-seropositive. The rearrangement links TRBV6-6 to TRBJ2-3, with TRBD2 matching over 10 bases. Sequencing was carried out using PBMCs. The CDR3 reads CASNLAGGIDTQYF. In DNA, the CDR3 is TGTGCCAGCAATTTAGCGGGAGGAATAGATACGCAGTATTTT.